These 32 T cell receptor beta chains share one sample of origin, sequenced in a study of CD8 T cells in ankylosing spondylitis. TCRdb re-derived calls from the 5' RACE reads in MiXCR, one entry per CDR3 protein. The sample shows a few hundred thousand distinct CDR3 sequences, over 9.5% of them seen only once. The sequenced material came from blood, either unsorted or a sorted T cell fraction (not recorded which). The receptor source for this set is a male donor with ankylosing spondylitis or in good health (not recorded which).

The chain links TRBV7-2 to TRBJ2-4; 8 positions match TRBD2. The germline V gene encodes CDR1 SGHTA and CDR2 FQGNSA. This CDR3 is built from 13 residues. Germline trimming cut 5 bases from V and 15 bases from J; bases unmatched to any gene: 12. The CDR3 region is CASSPYSGDYRYF. CDR3 sequence (DNA): TGTGCCAGCAGCCCATATAGCGGGGACTATCGGTACTTC.

The V gene is TRBV3-1, the J gene TRBJ1-4, with 7 bases lining up with TRBD1. The J segment lost 7 bases and the V segment lost 5 bases, leaving 10 bases of the junction unmatched. This CDR3 region has 15 residues. CDR1 LGHDT and CDR2 YNNKEL come from the germline V gene (reference sequence). The chain's CDR3 is CASSYDTGTAEKLFF. As DNA, the CDR3 is TGTGCCAGCAGCTATGACACCGGGACAGCTGAAAAACTGTTTTTT.

Only a few counts were recorded for this clonotype. The J gene is TRBJ2-7, the V gene TRBV4-2, with TRBD1 matching 9 bases. The J segment lost 6 bases and the V segment lost 4 bases, leaving 7 bases of the junction unmatched. CDR3 length: 14 residues. Germline CDR1 and CDR2: LGHNA and YNFKEQ. This chain's CDR3 is CASSPRTGEGEQYF. The DNA for the CDR3 is TGTGCCAGCAGCCCAAGGACAGGGGAGGGCGAGCAGTACTTC.

This clonotype came up a few times. This chain connects TRBV7-9 to TRBJ2-7; the D is unclear. Germline CDR1 is SEHNR and CDR2 is FQNEAQ (reference sequence). The CDR3 covers 12 residues. V was trimmed by 5 bases and J by 5 bases, leaving 10 bases between them. CDR3 sequence reads: CASSRLPDEQYF. CDR3 nucleotide sequence: TGTGCCAGCAGCCGACTCCCAGACGAGCAGTACTTC.

In its sample, this clonotype was seen many times. V gene TRBV9 combines with J gene TRBJ2-1, with TRBD2 identical over 7 bases. Per the germline V gene, CDR1 is SGDLS and CDR2 is YYNGEE. Trimming removed 4 bases from V and 1 base from J; junction bases left unmatched: 2. CDR3 length equals 14 residues. CDR3 in DNA: TGTGCCAGCAGCCCCGGGGGGTCCTACAATGAGCAGTTCTTC. This encodes CASSPGGSYNEQFF.

The chain links TRBV29-1 to TRBJ2-3; D might be TRBD1 or TRBD2, each matching 6 bases. The CDR3 loop spans 12 amino acids. The V gene's germline CDR1 is SQVTM and CDR2 ANQGSEA. Trimming took off 7 bases at V and 6 bases at J, with 14 bases between the two ends. The CDR3 is CSGRGGGDTQYF. The CDR3 nucleotides are TGCAGCGGCAGGGGAGGTGGGGATACGCAGTATTTT.

There are many counts of this clonotype. This chain links TRBV28 with TRBJ2-7, with D possibly being TRBD1 (5 bases). Germline CDR1 is MDHEN and CDR2 is SYDVKM. The V gene lost 5 bases and the J gene lost 2 bases, with 13 bases spanning the gap. CDR3 length: 14 amino acids. The CDR3 protein is CASSVTGATYEQYF. CDR3 coding DNA: TGTGCCAGCAGTGTAACAGGTGCGACCTACGAGCAGTACTTC. The full variable domain, in which reference TRBV28 and TRBJ2-7 provide the parts outside the CDR3, is DVKVTQSSRYLVKRTGEKVFLECVQDMDHENMFWYRQDPGLGLRLIYFSYDVKMKEKGDIPEGYSVSREKKERFSLILESASTNQTSMYLCASSVTGATYEQYFGPGTRLTVT.

This clonotype was seen a few times. The chain is built from TRBV7-6 and TRBJ2-3; 7 bases fit TRBD2. Trimming at V came to 1 base and at J to 0 bases, leaving 7 bases not matched to a gene. The V gene's germline CDR1 is SGHVS and CDR2 FNYEAQ. CDR3 length equals 17 residues. CDR3 sequence: CASSLGVASGSTDTQYF. CDR3 DNA: TGTGCCAGCAGCTTAGGCGTGGCTAGCGGTAGCACAGATACGCAGTATTTT. The whole variable domain, remainder taken from reference TRBV7-6 and TRBJ2-3, is GAGVSQSPRYKVTKRGQDVALRCDPISGHVSLYWYRQALGQGPEFLTYFNYEAQQDKSGLPNDRFSAERPEGSISTLTIQRTEQRDSAMYRCASSLGVASGSTDTQYFGPGTRLTVL.

This clonotype has only a few counts. V usage is TRBV30 and J usage is TRBJ2-6, with a weak D call TRBD1 (6 bases). Trimming shortened V by 0 bases and J by 4 bases, and 13 bases separated the two germline ends. From germline, CDR1 is GTSNPN and CDR2 SVGIG (reference sequence). The CDR3 totals 16 residues. The CDR3 here is CAWSVDAGAGANVLTF. CDR3 nucleotide sequence: TGTGCCTGGAGTGTAGATGCAGGGGCCGGGGCCAACGTCCTGACTTTC.

This clonotype was observed at least ten times. The chain is built from TRBV12-3 or TRBV12-4 and TRBJ1-6; unclear D gene. The CDR3 contains 15 residues. V shed 3 bases and J shed 5 bases, with 11 bases lying between them. CDR3 region: CASSFGGLDNSPLHF. DNA for the CDR3: TGTGCCAGCAGTTTTGGAGGGCTTGATAATTCACCCCTCCACTTT.

This clonotype was seen many times. The rearrangement links TRBV12-3 or TRBV12-4 to TRBJ1-6; D remains ambiguous. Deletions cut 8 bases from V and 11 bases from J, with 16 bases between. The CDR3 loop spans 13 amino acids. CDR3 DNA: TGTGCCAGCTCTGGTGAGGCTCAGGCACCCCTCCACTTT. Its translation: CASSGEAQAPLHF.

Details on this clonotype: Relative to the germline gene, one junction end is altered; a read error may explain this. The chain couples TRBV12-3 or TRBV12-4 to TRBJ1-1; a weak D match, TRBD1 (5 bases). This CDR3 is 16 amino acids long. The CDR3 DNA sequence: TGTGACAGCAGATCTGGACATGGGGTAAGGGGAACTGAAGCTTTCTTT. Translated: CDSRSGHGVRGTEAFF.

The chain uses TRBV7-6 and TRBJ2-3, with TRBD2 matching 7 bases. The CDR3 covers 16 residues. V was clipped by 5 bases and J by 5 bases; unmatched bases: 13. Per germline, CDR1 SGHVS and CDR2 FNYEAQ. The CDR3 bases are TGTGCCAGCAGCGGGGGAGGGTCTAGCGGCAGAGATACGCAGTATTTT. Translating gives CASSGGGSSGRDTQYF.

Remarks on this clonotype: A clone one base away is much larger, so this may be a read error. This chain connects TRBV28 to TRBJ2-2; 7 bases map to TRBD1. The CDR3 has 13 amino acids. CDR1 is MDHEN and CDR2 is SYDVKM in the germline V gene. J was trimmed by 7 bases and V by 10 bases; bases with no gene match: 9. This CDR3 is CATVRGLDGELFF. CDR3 sequence (DNA): TGTGCCACCGTGAGGGGGCTTGACGGGGAGCTGTTTTTT.

This clonotype appeared a few times. CDR3 DNA sequence: TGTGCCAGCAGTGACCTGGCTTGGGGAGGTGGGGAGACCCAGTACTTC. Its protein is CASSDLAWGGGETQYF. This chain joins TRBV25-1 and TRBJ2-5; D is perhaps TRBD2 (6 bases). With 3 bases removed from V and 5 bases from J, the gap between germline ends came to 19 bases. CDR1 is MGHDK and CDR2 is SYGVNS in the germline V gene. The CDR3 is 16 residues long.

The V and J genes are TRBV24-1 and TRBJ1-1, with D uncertain. V was trimmed by 7 bases and J by 0 bases, leaving 8 bases between them. CDR1 is KGHDR, CDR2 SFDVKD, per germline. CDR3 length equals 13 residues. For the CDR3, the DNA is TGTGCCACCAGAGACGTACTGAACACTGAAGCTTTCTTT. Its translation: CATRDVLNTEAFF.

This clonotype was detected ten times or more. J is TRBJ2-7 and V is TRBV12-3 or TRBV12-4; no definite D call. The CDR3 covers 12 residues. Trimming left V 1 base short and J 4 bases short, with 5 bases between. Here the CDR3 DNA reads TGTGCCAGCAGTTTAGAGGCGTACGAGCAGTACTTC. Protein: CASSLEAYEQYF.

In DNA, the CDR3 is TGTGCCAGCAGTTCCAGGCGGGGGGAATCGGATACGCAGTATTTT. Encoded protein: CASSSRRGESDTQYF. The chain recombines TRBV7-9 with TRBJ2-3; TRBD2 aligns across 8 bases. Germline V gene data show CDR1 as SEHNR and CDR2 as FQNEAQ (reference sequence). This CDR3 has 15 amino acids. The V gene end was trimmed by 6 bases and the J gene end by 6 bases; junction bases not matched to a gene: 11.

In its sample, this clonotype was seen many times. V usage is TRBV7-8 and J usage is TRBJ2-4; D assignment may be TRBD1 or TRBD2 (5 bases each). The CDR3 runs to 16 residues. Germline CDR1 reads SGHVS; CDR2 reads FQNEAQ. V lost 4 bases and J lost 5, with 18 bases in between. CDR3 loop: CASSSLGPLAENIQYF. The DNA of the CDR3 is TGTGCCAGCAGCTCGCTGGGACCCCTGGCCGAAAACATTCAGTACTTC.

This chain uses TRBV29-1 with TRBJ1-1; D gene ambiguous. The CDR3 has 13 residues. V was clipped by 7 bases and J by 0 bases, with 12 bases between them. The V gene's germline CDR1 is SQVTM and CDR2 ANQGSEA. CDR3 DNA: TGCAGCGGGGAGAGTATACTGAACACTGAAGCTTTCTTT. It specifies CSGESILNTEAFF.

Many counts were recorded for this clonotype. The chain carries TRBV5-1 and TRBJ2-6; maybe TRBD1 (6 bases). V shed 0 bases and J shed 0 bases, with 7 bases lying between them. The CDR3 is 16 residues long. Germline loops: CDR1 SGHRS, CDR2 YFSETQ. CDR3 sequence reads: CASSLGQVSGANVLTF. The CDR3 DNA reads TGCGCCAGCAGCTTGGGACAGGTCTCTGGGGCCAACGTCCTGACTTTC.

The chain uses TRBV12-3 or TRBV12-4 and TRBJ2-2, with D tentatively TRBD1 (6 bases). The V and J ends lost 3 bases and 1 base respectively, with 15 bases between them. The CDR3 loop spans 17 amino acids. The CDR3 DNA sequence: TGTGCCAGCAGTTTCTTCGGCCCGGGACAGAACACCGGGGAGCTGTTTTTT. Translation gives CASSFFGPGQNTGELFF.

This clonotype has ten or more counts. The junction shows a germline mismatch at one end, possibly a read error. The chain recombines TRBV7-2 with TRBJ1-2; possible D gene TRBD1, 5 bases. The CDR3 is 15 residues long. The germline V gene has CDR1 SGHTA and CDR2 FQGNSA. CDR3 nucleotides: TGTGCCAGCAGTTTAGCAGGGAGGGGATCGGAGGGCTACACCTTC. This encodes CASSLAGRGSEGYTF.

This clonotype was detected ten times or more. This chain joins TRBV20-1 and TRBJ2-5; D might be TRBD2 (7 bases). CDR1 and CDR2 (germline): DFQATT, SNEGSKA (reference sequence). The CDR3 covers 13 residues. V dropped 3 bases and J dropped 4 bases, with 12 bases sitting between them. The CDR3 nucleotides read TGCAGTGCTAGTATGGGGGGGCCAGAGACCCAGTACTTC. Amino acid sequence: CSASMGGPETQYF.

This clonotype was recorded at least ten times. The chain uses TRBV5-5 and TRBJ2-7; D assignment may be TRBD1 or TRBD2 (5 bases each). From germline, CDR1 is SGHKS and CDR2 YYEKEE (reference sequence). The V and J ends lost 9 bases and 5 bases respectively, with 21 bases between them. This CDR3 has 14 residues. CDR3 nucleotides: TGTGCCACCCAGTACGGGGACCTTCGCAACGAGCAGTACTTC. Encoded protein: CATQYGDLRNEQYF.

This clonotype was found many times. V and J are TRBV12-3 or TRBV12-4 and TRBJ1-4; TRBD1 is a possible D gene (5 bases). V lost 1 base and J lost 6, with 12 bases in between. CDR3 size: 15 residues. In nucleotides, the CDR3 is TGTGCCAGCAGTTTAGAGCGGGGGTCAGATGAAAAACTGTTTTTT. This codes for CASSLERGSDEKLFF.

Many counts were recorded for this clonotype. The CDR3 DNA follows: TGTGCCAGCAGTTTTTCAGGAGTCGGCTACACCTTC. This codes for CASSFSGVGYTF. The chain employs TRBV12-3 or TRBV12-4 and TRBJ1-2; unclear D gene. The CDR3 spans 12 residues. Trimming shortened V by 3 bases and J by 8 bases, and 10 bases separated the two germline ends.

This chain joins TRBV28 and TRBJ2-2, with 12 bases that match TRBD1. Losses at the gene ends were 3 bases for V and 7 bases for J; bases not matched to a gene: 6. CDR1 and CDR2 (germline): MDHEN, SYDVKM. The CDR3 loop spans 16 amino acids. The DNA for the CDR3 is TGTGCCAGCAGTTTTTTGGGACAGGGGGCCGACGGGGAGCTGTTTTTT. Translation gives CASSFLGQGADGELFF.

This clonotype was counted ten times or more. The V and J genes are TRBV5-1 and TRBJ1-1; no definite D call. Trimming cost V 0 bases and J 1 base, with 7 bases left between them. Germline V gene lookup returns CDR1 SGHRS and CDR2 YFSETQ. The CDR3 spans 14 residues. The CDR3 is CASSLAGTNTEAFF. Here the CDR3 DNA reads TGCGCCAGCAGCTTGGCGGGCACGAACACTGAAGCTTTCTTT.

The chain joins TRBV7-8 to TRBJ2-3; a weak D match, TRBD2 (6 bases). Trimming removed 5 bases from V and 1 base from J, with 16 bases in between. CDR3 length: 16 residues. Germline values: CDR1 SGHVS, CDR2 FQNEAQ. The CDR3 loop reads CASSARGTFRTDTQYF. The CDR3 DNA is TGTGCCAGCAGCGCACGGGGGACTTTTCGCACAGATACGCAGTATTTT.

V gene TRBV7-2 combines with J gene TRBJ2-7; D gene ambiguous. Trimming pared 5 bases from V and 7 bases from J, leaving 21 bases between. Germline assignment: CDR1 SGHTA and CDR2 FQGNSA. This CDR3 is 15 amino acids long. Here the CDR3 reads CASSDRHTSLGEQYF. CDR3 DNA sequence: TGTGCCAGCAGCGATCGACATACCTCCTTGGGAGAGCAGTACTTC.

V and J are TRBV12-3 or TRBV12-4 and TRBJ1-5; 10 positions match TRBD1. The V gene end was trimmed by 3 bases and the J gene end by 5 bases; junction bases not matched to a gene: 7. The CDR3 loop spans 16 amino acids. The CDR3 protein is CASSFAGTGVDQPQHF. The CDR3 nucleotides are TGTGCCAGCAGTTTCGCCGGGACAGGGGTGGATCAGCCCCAGCATTTT.